This entry features one T cell receptor (beta chain) sequence. Its antigen remains unidentified. Base-call qualities are not available, and no considerably larger clone is one nucleotide away. The entry originates in a study of blood T cells in healthy people across ages (dated by TCRdb to between 2015 and 2017). Looking at the study overall: In model experiments, roughly one uniquely barcoded TCR beta cDNA molecule per two T cells was captured by template switching. To track age-related changes in TCR beta repertoire diversity, the study relied on deep sequencing normalized with unique cDNA molecular identifiers. The donors were divided into four age groups: young (average about 16 years), middle-aged (approximately 41), aged (62) and long-lived (82). To avoid experimental bias, donors of different ages were spread randomly across the sequencing lanes. For two donors (one aged 18 to 29 and one aged 80 or older), the study analyzed two additional independent replicas of 1 million unique cDNA reads from the same blood draw. Results the study describes overall, beyond this receptor: Because the CMV infection status of the donors was unknown, age-related changes in expanded clonotypes may potentially have been confounded. Total diversity estimates from one million sequenced T cells were considered lower bounds and underestimates. Since profiling was done on bulk unsorted PBMCs, naive and antigen-experienced compartments could not be conclusively compared. There was a strong correlation between observed TCR beta diversity and the percentage of naive T cells measured by flow cytometry. The long-lived group showed more naive CD4+ T cells, fewer expanded clones and increased TCR diversity than the aged group, suggesting age selection. As age increased, observed TCR beta diversity per million T cells dropped in a roughly linear way, and a significant reduction was already evident by age 40.

Donors were about 36 systemically healthy Caucasian individuals from Russia aged 6 to 90 years. Around 9.7 milliliters of peripheral blood were collected from each donor into EDTA-treated Vacutainer tubes. Ficoll-Paque density-gradient centrifugation was used to isolate PBMCs, with at least 6 million obtained per sample. Total RNA was extracted from PBMCs with Trizol reagent, with at least 5 micrograms obtained per sample. For every donor, flow cytometry on a PBMC aliquot measured the percentage of naive CD45RAhigh/CD27high T cells. Receptors were amplified or captured by 5' RACE. The second PCR ran for about 6 to 11 cycles and used a J-beta primer mix along with a sample-barcoded 5' primer. A template-switch 5' adaptor carrying 12 random nucleotides introduced a unique molecular identifier onto each TCR beta cDNA molecule. At least 3 million CDR3-containing paired-end reads were obtained from each sample. All of the RNA was converted into first-strand cDNA using the Mint cDNA synthesis kit, with a TRBC-specific oligonucleotide serving as the primer. Following uracil-DNA glycosylase treatment, all cDNA underwent a first 18-cycle PCR with the universal primers M1SS and BC2_uni_R. Turning to the authors' computational methods: Normalization of each sample was performed by random selection of 1 million high-quality reads, each carrying a distinct molecular identifier. Reads with shared molecular identifiers were discarded instead of being binned into consensus sequences. MiTCR, set to a Q25 quality threshold and the strictest error-elimination algorithm, was used for CDR3 identification, clonotype clustering and error correction. A nonparametric unseen species model using Euler transformation provided a lower-bound estimate of total TCR beta diversity. The raw public reads went through TCRdb reprocessing: fastp at Q25, MiXCR clone calling, in-frame beta chains kept. Rows with one shared CDR3 protein collapse into an entry with the most common genes and DNA. The V and J calls were not made by the authors but by TCRdb's processing. The sample table contains around 1,900,000 distinct CDR3 sequences; only one count was recorded for about two fifths of them. The top ten clones comprise about 21% of the sample.

The CDR1 and CDR2 encoded by the germline V gene are MGHRA and YSYEKL. The CDR3, from cysteine to phenylalanine, totals 15 residues. Only the CDR3 portion is preserved as DNA: 45 bases, with reading frame beginning at the first base. Deletion took 1 base off V and 8 bases off J, with a span of 15 bases between the germline ends. This clonotype originated in a human donor in good health. The sample comprised blood. In this chain, TRBV4-1 is recombined with TRBJ2-1, with no confident D gene call. In nucleotide form, the sequence is TGCGCCAGCAGCCAAGGCAAGGGTCTTATGGATGAGCAGTTCTTC. This gives the protein CASSQGKGLMDEQFF.